The present T cell receptor beta chain was sequenced within a study of OX40 agonist ivuxolimab in advanced cancers. Study details: The study enrolled dose-escalation patients with hepatocellular carcinoma, melanoma, renal cell or head and neck cancer. Previous treatment with anti-PD-1, anti-PD-L1 or anti-CTLA-4 therapy was allowed; more than 35% had received some. Among those treated, three patients had partial responses, one with hepatocellular carcinoma and two with cutaneous melanoma.

Some clones are missing from TCRdb's copy, which holds only in-frame ones; the method was immunoSEQ multiplex PCR. Among about 50,000 clones listed, approximately 85% were seen once. The source of this sequence is an adult with an advanced solid tumor such as melanoma, head and neck, liver or kidney cancer. The source was CD4+ or CD8+ T cells sorted from blood, collected in a trial of the OX40 agonist ivuxolimab.

CDR3 sequence reads: CASSYSSGDHQPQHF. CDR3 in DNA: TGTGCCAGCAGTTACTCGAGCGGGGACCATCAGCCCCAGCATTTT. J is TRBJ1-5 and V is TRBV6-6; D is perhaps TRBD1 (5 bases). Germline V gene sequence: CDR1 MNHNY, CDR2 SVGAGI (reference sequence). This CDR3 has 15 residues. V was pared by 0 bases and J by 5 bases, with 11 bases between.